Presented here are 27 T cell receptor beta chains from one specimen sequenced in a study of blood T cell repertoires in COVID-19. Profiled with immunoSEQ multiplex PCR; TCRdb holds only in-frame clones, not every one. The sample shows fewer than 200,000 clones, nearly 90% of them seen only once. The sample taken for sequencing was peripheral blood. These receptors were taken from a man in his fifties or sixties with active or convalescent COVID-19.

This chain joins TRBV15 and TRBJ2-1, with 9 bases lining up with TRBD1. V lost 3 bases and J lost 4; bases outside the gene matches: 1. CDR1 is LNHNV and CDR2 is YYDKDF in the germline V gene (reference sequence). There are 14 residues in the CDR3. CDR3 nucleotide sequence: TGTGCCACCAGCAGGGGACAGGGATACAATGAGCAGTTCTTC. Translated, it gives CATSRGQGYNEQFF.

V gene TRBV7-8 combines with J gene TRBJ2-7, with D possibly TRBD1 on 6 matching bases. V lost 5 bases and J 0 bases, leaving 26 bases between the germline ends. The CDR3 loop spans 19 amino acids. CDR1 and CDR2 from the germline V gene are SGHVS and FQNEAQ. CDR3 amino acids: CASSRGGSRYRSLSYEQYF. The CDR3 DNA sequence: TGTGCCAGCAGCCGAGGGGGTTCTCGATACAGGAGCCTCTCCTACGAGCAGTACTTC. Together with reference TRBV7-8 and TRBJ2-7, the CDR3 gives the full variable domain: GAGVSQSPRYKVAKRGQDVALRCDPISGHVSLFWYQQALGQGPEFLTYFQNEAQLDKSGLPSDRFFAERPEGSVSTLKIQRTQQEDSAVYLCASSRGGSRYRSLSYEQYFGPGTRLTVT.

The rearrangement links TRBV12-3 or TRBV12-4 to TRBJ1-2; unclear D gene. Trimming cost V 5 bases and J 5 bases, with 12 bases left between them. The length of the CDR3 is 13 residues. The CDR3, as DNA: TGTGCCAGCAGTGCAATAGAGCCATATGGCTACACCTTC. It specifies CASSAIEPYGYTF.

The chain joins TRBV5-1 to TRBJ1-3, with 9 bases fitting TRBD1. The CDR3 is made up of 16 amino acids. Germline loops: CDR1 SGHRS, CDR2 YFSETQ. Unmatched junction bases numbered 4, after V lost 3 bases and J lost 0 bases. The DNA for the CDR3 is TGCGCCAGCAGCTCAAGGGACAGGGTCTCTGGAAACACCATATATTTT. Encoded protein: CASSSRDRVSGNTIYF.

The rearrangement joins TRBV2 to TRBJ1-2; D ambiguous. Per the germline V gene, CDR1 is SNHLY and CDR2 is FYNNEI. This CDR3 is 13 amino acids long. Trimming took 3 bases from V and 8 from J, leaving 13 bases between them. The CDR3 DNA is TGTGCCAGCAGTGAGGGAAGGGAGCAAGGCTACACCTTC. Amino acids: CASSEGREQGYTF.

The genes are TRBV10-3 and TRBJ1-3; 8 bases align to TRBD1. Germline lookup yields CDR1 ENHRY and CDR2 SYGVKD. The CDR3 consists of 18 residues. V trimming: 1 base; J trimming: 1 base; junction bases outside the gene matches: 9. The CDR3 DNA sequence: TGTGCCATCAGTGAGTTCAGTAACAGGGGGTCGTCTGGAAACACCATATATTTT. Its protein product is CAISEFSNRGSSGNTIYF.

V is TRBV24-1 and J is TRBJ2-3, with TRBD1 matching 9 bases. The CDR3 has 13 residues. Germline trimming cut 9 bases from V and 5 bases from J; bases unmatched to any gene: 5. CDR1 KGHDR and CDR2 SFDVKD come from the germline V gene. The CDR3 nucleotides read TGTGCCACCCGAAGGACAGGGGAAGATACGCAGTATTTT. This translates into CATRRTGEDTQYF.

In DNA, the CDR3 is TGTGCCAGCAGCTTAAGATCAGGCCACAATGAGCAGTTCTTC. It encodes CASSLRSGHNEQFF. This rearrangement joins TRBV7-6 to TRBJ2-1, with D hard to call. This CDR3 contains 14 residues. Per the germline V gene, CDR1 is SGHVS and CDR2 is FNYEAQ. V lost 2 bases to trimming and J lost 5 bases, with 10 bases between them.

The chain has TRBV6-4 and TRBJ1-5; D possibly corresponds to TRBD1 (5 bases). The CDR3 covers 15 residues. V lost 7 bases and J lost 0, with 13 bases in between. The germline gives CDR1 MRHNA, CDR2 SNTAGT. CDR3 residues: CASTLAGLSNQPQHF. The CDR3 DNA reads TGTGCCAGCACTCTAGCGGGACTTAGCAATCAGCCCCAGCATTTT.

The chain couples TRBV3-1 (or the pseudogene TRBV3-2) to TRBJ2-5, with 13 bases lining up with TRBD2. This CDR3 has 16 amino acids. CDR1 is LGHDT and CDR2 is YNNKEL in the germline V gene (reference sequence). V trimming: 5 bases; J trimming: 5 bases; junction bases outside the gene matches: 8. The CDR3 loop reads CASSTSGGAIEETQYF. The CDR3 nucleotides read TGTGCCAGCAGCACTAGCGGGGGGGCAATTGAGGAGACCCAGTACTTC.

The chain recombines TRBV3-1 (or the pseudogene TRBV3-2) with TRBJ1-2; a weak D match, TRBD1 (5 bases). The CDR3 runs to 14 residues. CDR1 and CDR2 from the germline V gene are LGHDT and YNNKEL (reference sequence). V shed 6 bases and J shed 4 bases, with 15 bases lying between them. The CDR3 DNA is TGTGCCAGCAGTCAATCCGGGCAGGGCTATGGCTACACCTTC. Its protein is CASSQSGQGYGYTF.

The rearrangement uses TRBV12-5 and TRBJ2-5, with D possibly matching TRBD2 (7 bases). Germline CDR1 is LGHNT and CDR2 is FRNRAP. V lost 2 bases, J lost 2 bases, and 27 bases lay in between. This CDR3 is built from 20 residues. The CDR3 DNA follows: TGTGCTAGTGGTTTGCTTGGGGGGGCGATCTATGGGAGAGGGCAAGAGACCCAGTACTTC. This encodes CASGLLGGAIYGRGQETQYF.

J is TRBJ1-4 and V is TRBV9; 9 bases map to TRBD1. Trimming took 3 bases from V and 5 from J; bases not matched to a gene: 5. The CDR3 length is 15 residues. From germline, CDR1 is SGDLS and CDR2 YYNGEE. CDR3 loop: CASSGQGTGNEKLFF. The DNA of the CDR3 is TGTGCCAGCAGCGGACAAGGGACAGGGAATGAAAAACTGTTTTTT. The complete variable domain, with remaining parts taken from reference TRBV9 and TRBJ1-4, reads DSGVTQTPKHLITATGQRVTLRCSPRSGDLSVYWYQQSLDQGLQFLIQYYNGEERAKGNILERFSAQQFPDLHSELNLSSLELGDSALYFCASSGQGTGNEKLFFGSGTQLSVL.

This clone was seen once. This chain uses TRBV4-2 with TRBJ1-6; 8 positions match TRBD1. The CDR3 runs to 16 residues. Looked up from germline, CDR1 is LGHNA and CDR2 is YNFKEQ. V shed 3 bases, J shed 7 bases, and the junction held 8 bases outside the gene matches. The CDR3 coding sequence is TGTGCCAGCAGCCACGCTCCGGGACAGGAAAATTCACCCCTCCACTTT. This gives the protein CASSHAPGQENSPLHF.

V and J are TRBV24-1 and TRBJ2-7, with D perhaps TRBD1 (6 bases). Germline CDR1 KGHDR, CDR2 SFDVKD. V was shortened by 3 bases and J by 6 bases, with 17 bases between the two germline ends. This CDR3 has 15 residues. CDR3 DNA: TGTGCCACCAGTGATGGGCAGGGGCCCTTATCCGAGCAGTACTTC. As protein: CATSDGQGPLSEQYF.

CDR3 coding DNA: TGTGCCAGTAGTATACGGAATGGGGCAGGGTATGGCTACACCTTC. Translation gives CASSIRNGAGYGYTF. This chain uses TRBV19 with TRBJ1-2; TRBD1 might be the D (5 bases). The V gene lost 2 bases and the J gene lost 5 bases, with 15 bases spanning the gap. The CDR3 has 15 amino acids. Germline loops: CDR1 LNHDA, CDR2 SQIVND (reference sequence).

This sequence joins TRBV5-4 and TRBJ1-1; perhaps TRBD1 as D (6 bases). Germline V gene lookup returns CDR1 SGHNT and CDR2 YYREEE (reference sequence). The V end was cut by 4 bases, the J end by 0 bases, with 13 bases between. The CDR3 is 15 amino acids. The CDR3 DNA reads as TGTGCCAGCAGCACCCCACAGGGCCTGAACACTGAAGCTTTCTTT. This codes for CASSTPQGLNTEAFF.

The chain links TRBV19 to TRBJ2-3, with a tentative D call TRBD2 (5 bases). CDR3 length: 14 residues. The V gene lost 5 bases and the J gene lost 3 bases, with 12 bases spanning the gap. Germline-derived CDR1 and CDR2 are LNHDA and SQIVND (reference sequence). CDR3 sequence reads: CASSRAPGTDTQYF. The CDR3 nucleotides read TGTGCCAGTAGTCGGGCCCCGGGGACAGATACGCAGTATTTT.

The rearrangement joins TRBV12-3 or TRBV12-4 to TRBJ2-3; D possibly corresponds to TRBD1 (6 bases). This CDR3 has 13 residues. V dropped 6 bases and J dropped 3 bases, with 10 bases sitting between them. CDR3 loop: CASRPGTTDTQYF. CDR3 nucleotide sequence: TGTGCCAGCAGACCAGGGACAACAGATACGCAGTATTTT.

The J gene is TRBJ1-1, the V gene TRBV19; a weak D match, TRBD1 (5 bases). The CDR3 runs 15 residues. Germline CDR1 and CDR2: LNHDA and SQIVND (reference sequence). V gave up 4 bases and J gave up 4 bases, with 16 bases separating them. CDR3 DNA sequence: TGTGCCAGTAGTAAGGGGCGCCTCGGGGGCACTGAAGCTTTCTTT. Translation gives CASSKGRLGGTEAFF.

The chain uses TRBV7-9 and TRBJ1-2, with TRBD1 identical over 8 bases. Germline lookup yields CDR1 SEHNR and CDR2 FQNEAQ (reference sequence). This CDR3 is built from 14 residues. V lost 3 bases to trimming and J lost 7 bases; unmatched junction nucleotides: 7. This CDR3 is CASSLDRELGGYTF. CDR3 DNA sequence: TGTGCCAGCAGCTTGGACAGGGAACTGGGTGGCTACACCTTC.

This rearrangement joins TRBV6-5 to TRBJ2-5; 9 nucleotides agree with TRBD2. This CDR3 region has 13 residues. J lost 7 bases, V lost 7 bases, and 7 bases had no gene match. CDR1 is MNHEY, CDR2 SVGAGI, per germline. The CDR3 region is CASTGRGGVTQYF. The CDR3, as DNA: TGTGCCAGCACCGGGCGGGGGGGAGTGACCCAGTACTTC.

Here the CDR3 reads CASSNSGGADVLTF. DNA of the CDR3: TGTGCCAGCAGCAATAGCGGGGGGGCCGATGTCCTGACTTTC. The V and J genes are TRBV21-1 and TRBJ2-6; the DNA was not compared with TRBD2, the D call given in the table. TRBV21-1 is termed a pseudogene. The CDR3 runs to 14 residues.

V and J are TRBV18 and TRBJ2-5, with D unresolved. The length of the CDR3 is 13 residues. Germline-derived CDR1 and CDR2 are KGHSH and LQKENI. V lost 5 bases and J lost 3, with 10 bases in between. This chain's CDR3 is CASSEALKETQYF. For the CDR3, the DNA is TGTGCCAGCTCAGAGGCCCTTAAAGAGACCCAGTACTTC.

This chain connects TRBV29-1 to TRBJ1-2, with 10 bases matching TRBD1. Germline loops: CDR1 SQVTM, CDR2 ANQGSEA. This CDR3 contains 16 residues. V trimming: 6 bases; J trimming: 3 bases; junction bases outside the gene matches: 13. Here the CDR3 DNA reads TGCAGCGTCCTAGGGGGGACAGGGGCAAATTACTATGGCTACACCTTC. It yields the protein CSVLGGTGANYYGYTF.

The CDR3 loop reads CASSLMAGAGTGELFF. As DNA, the CDR3 is TGTGCCAGCAGCTTAATGGCAGGGGCGGGTACCGGGGAGCTGTTTTTT. The chain uses TRBV7-8 and TRBJ2-2; D may be TRBD1 (6 bases). Trimming pared 2 bases from V and 5 bases from J, leaving 15 bases between. This CDR3 is 16 amino acids long. The germline gives CDR1 SGHVS, CDR2 FQNEAQ.

This chain joins TRBV6-1 and TRBJ2-2; 9 nucleotides line up with TRBD2. With 2 bases clipped from V and 5 bases from J, the junction kept 3 bases outside the gene matches. This CDR3 comprises 15 residues. Germline V CDR1 and CDR2: MNHNS, SASEGT. CDR3 coding DNA: TGTGCCAGCAGTGAATTGCGGGGGGGTACCGGGGAGCTGTTTTTT. It codes for CASSELRGGTGELFF.